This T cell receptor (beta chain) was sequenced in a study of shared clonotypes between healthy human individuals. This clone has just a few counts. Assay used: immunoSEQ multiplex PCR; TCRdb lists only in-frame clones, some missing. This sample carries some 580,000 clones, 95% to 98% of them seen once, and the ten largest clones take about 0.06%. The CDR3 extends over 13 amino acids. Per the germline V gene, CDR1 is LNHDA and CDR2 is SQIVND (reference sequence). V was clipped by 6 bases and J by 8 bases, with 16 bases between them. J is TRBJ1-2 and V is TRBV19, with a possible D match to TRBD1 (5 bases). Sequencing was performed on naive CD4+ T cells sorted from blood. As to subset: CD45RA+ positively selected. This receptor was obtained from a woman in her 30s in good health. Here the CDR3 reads CASSSNRFLGYTF. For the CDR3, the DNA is TGTGCCAGTAGCAGTAACAGGTTCCTCGGCTACACCTTC.